Presented here are 31 T cell receptor beta chains from one specimen sequenced in a study of blood T cell repertoires in COVID-19. Data came from immunoSEQ multiplex PCR; TCRdb stores just in-frame clones and leaves some out. The table includes approximately 240,000 clones, about nine tenths detected once. The source material was PBMCs or T cells enriched from blood (not recorded which). Receptors originate from a woman between 45 and 65 years old in a cohort exposed to, infected with or recovered from COVID-19 (not recorded which).

The chain links TRBV7-2 to TRBJ2-7; 13 bases map to TRBD2. Germline loops: CDR1 SGHTA, CDR2 FQGNSA. V trimming: 4 bases; J trimming: 7 bases; junction bases outside the gene matches: 7. The CDR3 has 15 amino acids. Written as DNA, the CDR3 is TGTGCCAGCAGCTCCACTAGCGGGGGGGCGAGAGAGCAGTACTTC. It yields the protein CASSSTSGGAREQYF.

The rearrangement uses TRBV27 and TRBJ1-5; D not resolved. The V and J ends lost 8 bases and 0 bases respectively, with 20 bases between them. In germline, CDR1 is MNHEY, CDR2 SMNVEV (reference sequence). The CDR3 covers 17 residues. The CDR3 nucleotides read TGTGCCAGCTCCATCGGAGGGCGACTTTATAGCAATCAGCCCCAGCATTTT. Translation: CASSIGGRLYSNQPQHF.

Remarks on this clone: Other DNA sequences in this sample translate to the same CDR3. V usage is TRBV5-1 and J usage is TRBJ2-2; TRBD1 matches 7 bases. Germline trimming cut 5 bases from V and 3 bases from J; bases unmatched to any gene: 4. The CDR3 loop spans 14 amino acids. Germline V gene sequence: CDR1 SGHRS, CDR2 YFSETQ. CDR3 amino acids: CASRGGADTGELFF. CDR3 nucleotide sequence: TGCGCCAGCAGAGGGGGCGCCGACACCGGGGAGCTGTTTTTT. The variable domain in full, completed from reference TRBV5-1 and TRBJ2-2, reads KAGVTQTPRYLIKTRGQQVTLSCSPISGHRSVSWYQQTPGQGLQFLFEYFSETQRNKGNFPGRFSGRQFSNSRSEMNVSTLELGDSALYLCASRGGADTGELFFGEGSRLTVL.

This sequence joins TRBV3-1 (or the pseudogene TRBV3-2) and TRBJ1-5; 12 nucleotides agree with TRBD1. V was clipped by 7 bases and J by 4 bases; unmatched bases: 14. The CDR3 sequence is 18 residues long. Germline loops: CDR1 LGHDT, CDR2 YNNKEL (reference sequence). The CDR3 spells CASTSLRDRGRRNQPQHF. CDR3 in DNA: TGTGCCAGCACCAGCTTGAGGGACAGGGGGCGGAGGAATCAGCCCCAGCATTTT.

This chain links TRBV9 with TRBJ1-1; the D gene is possibly TRBD1 (6 bases). V was pared by 2 bases and J by 3 bases, with 8 bases between. CDR3 length equals 13 residues. Germline loops: CDR1 SGDLS, CDR2 YYNGEE. The CDR3 loop is CASSVRQDTEAFF. CDR3 bases: TGTGCCAGCAGCGTTAGACAGGACACTGAAGCTTTCTTT.

The rearrangement joins TRBV6-2 or TRBV6-3 to TRBJ2-5; D perhaps matches TRBD2 (5 bases). The CDR3 extends over 14 amino acids. Germline CDR1 MNHEY, CDR2 SVGEGT. Deletions cut 6 bases from V and 1 base from J, with 12 bases between. Written as DNA, the CDR3 is TGTGCCAGCAGCCGAGGAGGCTCCCAAGAGACCCAGTACTTC. This sequence encodes CASSRGGSQETQYF.

CDR3 in amino acids: CASSTGLDTEAFF. CDR3 nucleotides: TGTGCCAGCTCAACAGGGTTGGACACTGAAGCTTTCTTT. The chain has TRBV18 and TRBJ1-1, with D maybe TRBD1 (6 bases). Deletions cut 5 bases from V and 3 bases from J, with 10 bases between. This CDR3 is built from 13 residues. Germline values: CDR1 KGHSH, CDR2 LQKENI.

The chain employs TRBV7-2 and TRBJ2-4, with D maybe TRBD2 (5 bases). The CDR3 has 13 amino acids. The germline gives CDR1 SGHTA, CDR2 FQGNSA. Deletions cut 5 bases from V and 6 bases from J, with 11 bases between. The CDR3 spells CASSVMGRNIQYF. The CDR3 DNA follows: TGTGCCAGCAGCGTAATGGGGAGAAACATTCAGTACTTC.

The chain is built from TRBV5-4 and TRBJ2-3; 9 positions match TRBD2. There are 16 residues in the CDR3. Germline-derived CDR1 and CDR2 are SGHNT and YYREEE (reference sequence). V was clipped by 4 bases and J by 1 base; unmatched bases: 7. The CDR3 loop is CASSLRASGGTDTQYF. CDR3 DNA: TGTGCCAGCAGCCTCCGGGCTAGCGGGGGCACAGATACGCAGTATTTT.

The CDR3 DNA follows: TGTGCCAGCAGTTTAACAGGGGGCGTCGGCAATCAGCCCCAGCATTTT. Its protein product is CASSLTGGVGNQPQHF. J is TRBJ1-5 and V is TRBV6-2 or TRBV6-3, with 9 bases lining up with TRBD1. Germline V gene lookup returns CDR1 MNHEY and CDR2 SVGEGT. The J segment lost 2 bases and the V segment lost 4 bases, leaving 6 bases of the junction unmatched. The length of the CDR3 is 16 residues.

The chain has TRBV7-3 and TRBJ1-2; 7 positions agree with TRBD1. This CDR3 has 15 amino acids. V gave up 7 bases and J gave up 8 bases; unmatched junction bases: 16. Per the germline V gene, CDR1 is SGHTA and CDR2 is FQGTGA. CDR3 amino acids: CASTPPPTGSQGYTF. The DNA of the CDR3 is TGTGCCAGCACCCCCCCACCGACAGGGTCTCAGGGCTACACCTTC.

Only a few counts were recorded for this clone. The chain employs TRBV5-6 and TRBJ1-3; no definite D call. The CDR3 has 14 residues. V lost 5 bases and J 0 bases, leaving 9 bases between the germline ends. Germline V gene data show CDR1 as SGHDT and CDR2 as YYEEEE. The CDR3 nucleotides are TGTGCCAGCAGTCACGGTTACTCTGGAAACACCATATATTTT. It yields the protein CASSHGYSGNTIYF.

The genes are TRBV3-1 (or the pseudogene TRBV3-2) and TRBJ2-2, with D possibly TRBD2 on 5 matching bases. The V end lost 7 bases, the J end lost 3 bases, and 18 bases lay between the germline ends. Germline loops: CDR1 LGHDT, CDR2 YNNKEL (reference sequence). The CDR3 has 16 amino acids. The CDR3: CASIEGPVQDTGELFF. The CDR3 DNA reads TGTGCCAGCATCGAGGGCCCAGTTCAGGACACCGGGGAGCTGTTTTTT.

The chain uses TRBV7-2 and TRBJ1-2; 8 nucleotides line up with TRBD1. The CDR3 length is 17 residues. Germline-derived CDR1 and CDR2 are SGHTA and FQGNSA. J lost 5 bases, V lost 0 bases, and 11 bases had no gene match. The CDR3 DNA reads TGTGCCAGCAGCTTAGCCTGGACAGGGTCAAATCTTTATGGCTACACCTTC. Residues: CASSLAWTGSNLYGYTF.

This clone was counted a single time. The chain employs TRBV2 and TRBJ2-7, with 10 bases identical to TRBD1. V was pared by 4 bases and J by 5 bases, with 5 bases of the junction left unmatched. The CDR3 runs to 14 residues. Germline assignment: CDR1 SNHLY and CDR2 FYNNEI. Here the CDR3 DNA reads TGTGCCAGCAGTGGCCGGGACAGGGGCGACGAGCAGTACTTC. Amino acids: CASSGRDRGDEQYF.

This clone was counted a single time. The J gene is TRBJ2-1, the V gene TRBV7-2, with 8 positions matching TRBD1. Germline trimming cut 2 bases from V and 4 bases from J; bases unmatched to any gene: 7. The CDR3 contains 16 residues. Germline CDR1 SGHTA, CDR2 FQGNSA. In DNA form, the CDR3 reads TGTGCCAGCAGCTTAAGTGGTACAGGGGGATACAATGAGCAGTTCTTC. Its translation: CASSLSGTGGYNEQFF. The entire variable domain, with the rest obtained from reference TRBV7-2 and TRBJ2-1, is as follows: GAGVSQSPSNKVTEKGKDVELRCDPISGHTALYWYRQSLGQGLEFLIYFQGNSAPDKSGLPSDRFSAERTGGSVSTLTIQRTQQEDSAVYLCASSLSGTGGYNEQFFGPGTRLTVL.

This clone was detected a few times. The J gene is TRBJ1-3, the V gene TRBV7-9; D unclear. V gave up 6 bases and J gave up 0 bases, with 15 bases separating them. The CDR3 is made up of 16 amino acids. In germline, CDR1 is SEHNR, CDR2 FQNEAQ (reference sequence). For the CDR3, the DNA is TGTGCCAGCAGTCGCCCAACGGGGAGCTCTGGAAACACCATATATTTT. It is translated as CASSRPTGSSGNTIYF.

The rearrangement uses TRBV27 and TRBJ1-5, with D possibly being TRBD1 (5 bases). The CDR3 runs to 14 residues. The germline V gene has CDR1 MNHEY and CDR2 SMNVEV (reference sequence). V gave up 4 bases and J gave up 3 bases, with 10 bases separating them. The DNA of the CDR3 is TGTGCCAGCAGTTCTCAAGGGGCCAATCAGCCCCAGCATTTT. Translated: CASSSQGANQPQHF.

This chain links TRBV7-2 with TRBJ2-1; no reliable D call. CDR3 size: 12 residues. V lost 5 bases, J lost 6 bases, and 8 bases lay in between. Germline V gene sequence: CDR1 SGHTA, CDR2 FQGNSA. The CDR3, as DNA: TGTGCCAGCAGCCCGTTTTCCAATGAGCAGTTCTTC. Amino acids: CASSPFSNEQFF.

This rearrangement joins TRBV12-3 or TRBV12-4 to TRBJ1-2; D is unclear. Trimming pared 6 bases from V and 7 bases from J, leaving 15 bases between. The CDR3 contains 13 residues. CDR3 protein: CASSSALPGGYTF. The CDR3 bases are TGTGCCAGCAGCTCCGCCCTCCCGGGTGGCTACACCTTC.

This clone was counted a single time. This chain uses TRBV14 with TRBJ2-3; 9 bases are a match to TRBD1. The germline V gene has CDR1 SGHDN and CDR2 FVKESK. V lost 3 bases, J lost 2 bases, and 12 bases stayed unmatched. The length of the CDR3 is 18 residues. CDR3 sequence reads: CASSQTRTGVMFTDTQYF. CDR3 sequence (DNA): TGTGCCAGCAGCCAGACTCGGACAGGGGTTATGTTCACAGATACGCAGTATTTT.

The V call is TRBV6-5, the J call TRBJ1-2; 8 bases align to TRBD1. The V segment lost 7 bases and the J segment 4 bases; nucleotides outside the gene matches: 2. Per germline, CDR1 MNHEY and CDR2 SVGAGI. The CDR3 runs to 12 residues. The CDR3 DNA reads as TGTGCCAGCATGACAGGGGTCTATGGCTACACCTTC. It is translated as CASMTGVYGYTF.

The genes are TRBV4-3 and TRBJ2-3; 10 nucleotides line up with TRBD2. The CDR3 loop spans 17 amino acids. Germline V gene lookup returns CDR1 LGHNA and CDR2 YSLEER. V was pared by 1 base and J by 4 bases, with 8 bases of the junction left unmatched. This CDR3 is CASSQGTAAGGADTQYF. In DNA, the CDR3 is TGCGCCAGCAGCCAAGGAACGGCAGCGGGGGGGGCAGATACGCAGTATTTT.

The chain is built from TRBV29-1 and TRBJ1-2, with 8 bases that match TRBD1. V trimming: 7 bases; J trimming: 4 bases; junction bases outside the gene matches: 11. This CDR3 contains 14 residues. CDR1 is SQVTM, CDR2 ANQGSEA, per germline. CDR3: CSAGQGPRGYGYTF. Written as DNA, the CDR3 is TGCAGCGCCGGACAGGGACCGAGAGGCTATGGCTACACCTTC.

The chain recombines TRBV5-1 with TRBJ1-2, with 7 bases identical to TRBD1. V was pared by 0 bases and J by 9 bases, with 8 bases of the junction left unmatched. Germline V CDR1 and CDR2: SGHRS, YFSETQ. The CDR3 loop spans 14 amino acids. CDR3 in DNA: TGCGCCAGCAGCTTGGAGACAGGGATTCGGCGCTACACCTTC. Its protein product is CASSLETGIRRYTF.

The CDR3 DNA follows: TGTGCCAGCAGCTTACAATCTGCTGGGGCCAACGTCCTGACTTTC. This gives the protein CASSLQSAGANVLTF. The chain combines TRBV5-5 with TRBJ2-6; D unclear. The V gene's germline CDR1 is SGHKS and CDR2 YYEKEE (reference sequence). This CDR3 comprises 15 residues. Trimming pared 2 bases from V and 2 bases from J, leaving 8 bases between.

The V call is TRBV7-3, the J call TRBJ2-1; the match to TRBD2 covers 9 bases. This CDR3 is built from 15 residues. J lost 9 bases, V lost 1 base, and 7 bases had no gene match. Germline V CDR1 and CDR2: SGHTA, FQGTGA. Here the CDR3 DNA reads TGTGCCAGCAGCTTAAGCGGGGGGGCCTCCGGTGAGCAGTTCTTC. It specifies CASSLSGGASGEQFF.

The chain has TRBV3-1 (or the pseudogene TRBV3-2) and TRBJ2-2, with TRBD2 matching over 12 bases. J lost 4 bases, V lost 4 bases, and 7 bases had no gene match. Germline V CDR1 and CDR2: LGHDT, YNNKEL (reference sequence). This CDR3 region has 17 residues. The CDR3 nucleotides are TGTGCCAGCAGCCTAAAAGGACTAGCGGGGTCCACCGGGGAGCTGTTTTTT. The encoded protein is CASSLKGLAGSTGELFF.

Here the CDR3 reads CASSLRTAEAFF. The CDR3 nucleotides are TGTGCCAGCAGCTTAAGGACAGCTGAAGCTTTCTTT. V usage is TRBV11-2 and J usage is TRBJ1-1; possibly TRBD1 for D (6 bases). The CDR3 has 12 residues. CDR1 and CDR2 (germline): SGHAT, FQNNGV. V was cut by 2 bases and J by 6 bases, with 7 bases left in between.

The chain uses TRBV6-4 and TRBJ2-2; D gene uncertain. CDR3 length: 16 residues. Between the trimmed V and J ends, which lost 0 bases and 2 bases, there was a span of 10 bases. Germline CDR1 and CDR2: MRHNA and SNTAGT. CDR3 bases: TGTGCCAGCAGTGACTCGTCCGTTAGCAACACCGGGGAGCTGTTTTTT. Encoded protein: CASSDSSVSNTGELFF.

The chain is built from TRBV19 and TRBJ1-1, with no clear D. The CDR3 loop spans 13 amino acids. The V end was cut by 2 bases, the J end by 1 base, with 5 bases between. Germline CDR1 is LNHDA and CDR2 is SQIVND (reference sequence). CDR3 sequence (DNA): TGTGCCAGTAGTATATCAGGGAACACTGAAGCTTTCTTT. Translating gives CASSISGNTEAFF.